The clone carrying this TCR beta chain was seen just once. Its target is unknown. Germline trimming cut 0 bases from V and 4 bases from J; bases unmatched to any gene: 4. Germline lookup yields CDR1 SGHAT and CDR2 FQDESV (reference sequence). This CDR3 comprises 16 residues. These data belong to a study of graft-versus-host responses after intestinal transplantation. Overall study context: Recipients had multivisceral, liver-intestinal, or isolated intestinal transplants.

Produced via immunoSEQ multiplex PCR; TCRdb's table is partial and in-frame only. The sample consists of roughly 30,000 clones, roughly 80% of them appearing once. The sample consisted of unstimulated CD8+ T cells sorted from spleen or lymph node cells, taken before intestinal transplant. This chain joins TRBV11-1 and TRBJ1-1; 11 positions agree with TRBD1. The clonotype comes from a human donor who received an intestinal transplant. DNA of the CDR3: TGTGCCAGCAGCTTAGCGCGAGGGACAGGGGGCACTGAAGCTTTCTTT. Translation: CASSLARGTGGTEAFF.